Presented here are 23 T cell receptor beta chains from one specimen sequenced in a study of OX40 agonist ivuxolimab in advanced cancers. Sequenced by immunoSEQ multiplex PCR; TCRdb stores in-frame clones only, minus some. The sample consists of about 67,000 clones, 87% of them appearing once. The material sequenced was CD4+ or CD8+ T cells sorted from blood, taken in a trial of the OX40 agonist ivuxolimab. All receptors come from an adult with an advanced solid tumor such as melanoma, head and neck, liver or kidney cancer.

The chain carries TRBV27 and TRBJ2-3; 15 bases match TRBD2. The CDR3 sequence is 15 residues long. Looked up from germline, CDR1 is MNHEY and CDR2 is SMNVEV (reference sequence). J gave up 7 bases and V 5 bases, and 4 bases lay outside the gene matches. Here the CDR3 DNA reads TGTGCCAGCAGTGGGACTAGCGGGGGGCGGAATACGCAGTATTTT. Translated: CASSGTSGGRNTQYF.

Notes on this clone: Additional DNA sequences in this sample encode the identical CDR3. CDR3 DNA: TGCGCCAGCAGTTACTCCACGGGGGGAAGCACAGATACGCAGTATTTT. Translated, it gives CASSYSTGGSTDTQYF. The chain has TRBV5-1 and TRBJ2-3, with 7 bases lining up with TRBD2. The CDR3 is 16 residues long. The trim removed 5 bases at V and 0 bases at J, leaving 9 bases unmatched. Germline loops: CDR1 SGHRS, CDR2 YFSETQ.

V is TRBV18 and J is TRBJ2-7, with 12 nucleotides matching TRBD2. Trimming took 0 bases from V and 3 from J; bases not matched to a gene: 6. CDR3 length: 17 residues. Germline-derived CDR1 and CDR2 are KGHSH and LQKENI. The CDR3 nucleotides are TGTGCCAGCTCACCACCCTCCGGGACTAGCGGGTTCTACGAGCAGTACTTC. This gives the protein CASSPPSGTSGFYEQYF.

The chain employs TRBV7-9 and TRBJ2-7; D not resolved. From germline, CDR1 is SEHNR and CDR2 FQNEAQ (reference sequence). The CDR3 is made up of 13 amino acids. V was shortened by 3 bases and J by 5 bases, with 11 bases between the two germline ends. The CDR3 loop reads CASSFGSANEQYF. The CDR3 coding sequence is TGTGCCAGCAGCTTCGGTAGTGCCAACGAGCAGTACTTC.

The gene calls are TRBV6-6 and TRBJ1-2; weak D call: TRBD1 (6 bases). The CDR3 totals 12 residues. Germline V gene data show CDR1 as MNHNY and CDR2 as SVGAGI (reference sequence). Trimming took 2 bases from V and 8 from J, leaving 9 bases between them. The CDR3: CASSYRGEGYTF. CDR3 bases: TGTGCCAGCAGTTACAGGGGGGAAGGCTACACCTTC.

This clone has just a few counts. V and J are TRBV5-1 and TRBJ2-3; 8 bases map to TRBD2. The CDR3 runs to 16 residues. CDR1 is SGHRS and CDR2 is YFSETQ in the germline V gene. With V trimmed by 0 bases and J by 5 bases, 8 bases remained unmatched. The CDR3, as DNA: TGCGCCAGCAGCTTGGCCAACCCGGGAGGGAGAGATACGCAGTATTTT. It codes for CASSLANPGGRDTQYF.

This rearrangement joins TRBV19 to TRBJ1-4, with a weak D call TRBD1 (5 bases). Trimming removed 6 bases at V and 12 bases at J, with 17 bases between. Germline lookup yields CDR1 LNHDA and CDR2 SQIVND (reference sequence). There are 13 residues in the CDR3. The CDR3 protein is CASRKVDTEELFF. The DNA of the CDR3 is TGTGCCAGTAGGAAAGTGGACACCGAGGAACTGTTTTTT.

This clone has a single count. V usage is TRBV9 and J usage is TRBJ2-3; either TRBD1 or TRBD2 may fit D (5 bases each). The CDR3 is made up of 13 amino acids. The V end lost 3 bases, the J end lost 11 bases, and 16 bases lay between the germline ends. Germline V gives CDR1 SGDLS, CDR2 YYNGEE. The CDR3 sequence: CASSGDRRYGQYF. For the CDR3, the DNA is TGTGCCAGCAGCGGGGACCGGCGGTATGGGCAGTATTTT. Together with reference TRBV9 and TRBJ2-3, the CDR3 gives the full variable domain: DSGVTQTPKHLITATGQRVTLRCSPRSGDLSVYWYQQSLDQGLQFLIQYYNGEERAKGNILERFSAQQFPDLHSELNLSSLELGDSALYFCASSGDRRYGQYFGPGTRLTVL.

This chain joins TRBV5-1 and TRBJ2-3; D gene ambiguous. Trimming left V 4 bases short and J 2 bases short, with 5 bases between. CDR3 length: 12 residues. Germline V gives CDR1 SGHRS, CDR2 YFSETQ. The CDR3 nucleotides read TGCGCCAGCAGCCCGAACACAGATACGCAGTATTTT. It is translated as CASSPNTDTQYF.

This chain connects TRBV5-4 to TRBJ2-5; possibly TRBD1 for D (7 bases). The CDR3 consists of 14 residues. Trimming left V 5 bases short and J 2 bases short, with 13 bases between. Germline CDR1 and CDR2: SGHNT and YYREEE (reference sequence). The CDR3 protein is CASREGQTQETQYF. CDR3 nucleotides: TGTGCCAGCAGGGAGGGACAGACTCAAGAGACCCAGTACTTC.

The CDR3 sequence is CASSGGDRSYEQYF. CDR3 DNA: TGTGCCAGCAGTGGGGGGGACAGATCCTACGAGCAGTACTTC. J is TRBJ2-7 and V is TRBV28; tentatively, D is TRBD1 or TRBD2 (7 bases each). This CDR3 contains 14 residues. Trimming removed 5 bases from V and 1 base from J, with 12 bases in between. The germline gives CDR1 MDHEN, CDR2 SYDVKM.

CDR3 region: CAWSRTGNTEAFF. Here the CDR3 DNA reads TGTGCCTGGAGTCGGACAGGCAACACTGAAGCTTTCTTT. The rearrangement joins TRBV30 to TRBJ1-1, with 7 bases fitting TRBD1. Trimming removed 2 bases from V and 2 bases from J; junction bases left unmatched: 2. From germline, CDR1 is GTSNPN and CDR2 SVGIG (reference sequence). The CDR3 extends over 13 amino acids.

This clone is labeled as medium-sized. The chain employs TRBV5-4 and TRBJ1-1; 7 bases match TRBD1. Germline-derived CDR1 and CDR2 are SGHNT and YYREEE (reference sequence). Trimming cost V 3 bases and J 4 bases; bases outside gene matches: 3. The CDR3 is 13 amino acids. CDR3 residues: CASSSEGATEAFF. The CDR3 DNA reads TGTGCCAGCAGCTCGGAGGGGGCCACTGAAGCTTTCTTT.

This clone was seen only once. The CDR3 DNA reads TGCAGCGTACGGCTAGCGGGGCTCAATGAGCAGTTCTTC. Translated: CSVRLAGLNEQFF. The rearrangement uses TRBV29-1 and TRBJ2-1; 9 nucleotides align to TRBD2. Looked up from germline, CDR1 is SQVTM and CDR2 is ANQGSEA. J was trimmed by 6 bases and V by 6 bases; bases with no gene match: 6. The CDR3 extends over 13 amino acids.

V usage is TRBV5-5 and J usage is TRBJ2-3; D ambiguous. This CDR3 spans 15 amino acids. Trimming shortened V by 0 bases and J by 1 base, and 9 bases separated the two germline ends. Germline V lookup: CDR1 SGHKS, CDR2 YYEKEE (reference sequence). The DNA of the CDR3 is TGTGCCAGCAGCTTGGATCGGGTGGGCACAGATACGCAGTATTTT. Its protein product is CASSLDRVGTDTQYF.

The chain has TRBV5-4 and TRBJ2-7; 9 positions agree with TRBD1. Germline V CDR1 and CDR2: SGHNT, YYREEE (reference sequence). J gave up 6 bases and V 2 bases, and 9 bases lay outside the gene matches. The CDR3 is 15 amino acids. The CDR3 reads CASSFGGTGSREQYF. DNA for the CDR3: TGTGCCAGCAGCTTTGGTGGGACAGGGAGTCGCGAGCAGTACTTC.

J is TRBJ2-1 and V is TRBV6-5; 8 bases are shared with TRBD2. This CDR3 region has 15 residues. CDR1 and CDR2 from the germline V gene are MNHEY and SVGAGI. Trimming at V came to 4 bases and at J to 8 bases, leaving 10 bases not matched to a gene. This CDR3 reads CASSSSGRSFDEQFF. CDR3 nucleotide sequence: TGTGCCAGCAGTTCGAGCGGGAGAAGCTTCGATGAGCAGTTCTTC.

This clone is medium-sized within its sample. The CDR3 loop reads CASSETANNEKLFF. CDR3 DNA: TGTGCCAGCAGCGAGACAGCAAATAATGAAAAACTGTTTTTT. The rearrangement joins TRBV2 to TRBJ1-4; D is possibly TRBD1 (5 bases). Trimming cost V 6 bases and J 4 bases, with 12 bases left between them. Germline V gene data show CDR1 as SNHLY and CDR2 as FYNNEI. The CDR3 has 14 amino acids.

This clone was observed a handful of times. The chain combines TRBV9 with TRBJ1-1; D remains ambiguous. The CDR3 contains 13 residues. CDR1 is SGDLS and CDR2 is YYNGEE in the germline V gene. The V end lost 3 bases, the J end lost 1 base, and 7 bases lay between the germline ends. The CDR3 DNA is TGTGCCAGCAGCGATGGGGAGAACACTGAAGCTTTCTTT. Translating it yields CASSDGENTEAFF. Filled out from reference TRBV9 and TRBJ1-1, the complete variable domain reads DSGVTQTPKHLITATGQRVTLRCSPRSGDLSVYWYQQSLDQGLQFLIQYYNGEERAKGNILERFSAQQFPDLHSELNLSSLELGDSALYFCASSDGENTEAFFGQGTRLTVV.

A note on this clone: Other DNA sequences in the same sample also yield this CDR3. This chain links TRBV7-3 with TRBJ2-3; the D call may be TRBD1 or TRBD2 (5 bases each). From germline, CDR1 is SGHTA and CDR2 FQGTGA. The CDR3 sequence is 14 residues long. Trimming removed 0 bases at V and 1 base at J, with 5 bases between. The CDR3 DNA reads as TGTGCCAGCAGCTTAACGGGGGGCACAGATACGCAGTATTTT. Translating gives CASSLTGGTDTQYF.

This clone appeared a few times. This CDR3 reads CASQGEGNQPQHF. The CDR3 region has the DNA TGTGCCAGTCAGGGGGAGGGCAATCAGCCCCAGCATTTT. This rearrangement joins TRBV19 to TRBJ1-5, with TRBD1 matching over 7 bases. Germline assignment: CDR1 LNHDA and CDR2 SQIVND (reference sequence). This CDR3 is built from 13 residues. J lost 2 bases, V lost 8 bases, and 3 bases had no gene match.

The rearrangement uses TRBV5-1 and TRBJ2-3; D is undetermined. CDR3 length: 13 amino acids. From germline, CDR1 is SGHRS and CDR2 YFSETQ. V was clipped by 1 base and J by 4 bases, with 7 bases between them. DNA for the CDR3: TGCGCCAGCAGCTTGTTCAGTTCAGATACGCAGTATTTT. Protein sequence: CASSLFSSDTQYF.

V and J are TRBV11-2 and TRBJ1-1; TRBD1 might be the D (5 bases). This CDR3 is 14 amino acids long. Between the trimmed V and J ends, which lost 5 bases and 4 bases, there was a span of 14 bases. The germline V gene has CDR1 SGHAT and CDR2 FQNNGV. This CDR3 reads CASSPQGGPTEAFF. The DNA of the CDR3 is TGTGCCAGCAGCCCCCAGGGAGGTCCCACTGAAGCTTTCTTT.